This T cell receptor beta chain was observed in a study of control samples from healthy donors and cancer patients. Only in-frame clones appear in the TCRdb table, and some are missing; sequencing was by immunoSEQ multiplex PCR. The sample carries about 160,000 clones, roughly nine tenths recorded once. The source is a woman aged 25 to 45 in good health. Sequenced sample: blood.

As DNA, the CDR3 is TGTGCCAGCAGTGAAGCGCACACCTACCTTAACTATGGCTACACCTTC. Translating gives CASSEAHTYLNYGYTF. The rearrangement joins TRBV6-1 to TRBJ1-2; D gene uncertain. Trimming took 0 bases from V and 1 from J, leaving 12 bases between them. CDR3 size: 16 residues. Germline-derived CDR1 and CDR2 are MNHNS and SASEGT.